This T cell receptor (beta chain) came from a study of cytomegalovirus exposure and HLA in healthy donors. Findings and limits, study-wide: For most subjects, TCR beta sequences were reported to predict HLA-A and HLA-B alleles with accuracy. A later analysis associated under 20,000 TCR beta sequences with HLA alleles at a 0.05 false discovery rate.

Per the germline V gene, CDR1 is SGHTS and CDR2 is YDEGEE. The CDR3 contains 17 residues. The junction had 9 bases not matched to a gene; V was cut back by 1 base and J by 2 bases. This clone was observed a few times. Its specificity is unknown. The PCR used 60 Vbeta and 13 Jbeta primers. Assay used: immunoSEQ multiplex PCR; TCRdb lists only in-frame clones, some missing. The sample records some 140,000 clones, more than 70% being singletons. What was sequenced was PBMCs. This TCR derives from a middle-aged man in good health and CMV-seronegative. The rearrangement uses TRBV5-8 and TRBJ2-1; TRBD2 matches 7 bases. CDR3 loop: CASSLSGRAGPYNEQFF. The CDR3 bases are TGTGCCAGCAGCTTGTCGGGAAGAGCGGGACCCTACAATGAGCAGTTCTTC.